A selection of T cell receptor beta chains follows, all from one sample in a study of blood T cell repertoires in COVID-19. TCRdb's table, derived via immunoSEQ multiplex PCR, lists solely in-frame clones and lacks some. The sample yields 150,000 to 200,000 clones, about 88% seen once. Material: peripheral blood. Receptors originate from a woman over 75 in a cohort sampled during active or convalescent COVID-19. Each CDR3 is given with its conserved first and last residue. The D gene is left open where the match is weak. Clone sizes are given selectively: once, few, many, or a class where the clone is expanded.

d_call: .
j_call: TRBJ1-2
clone_size: .
v_call: TRBV4-3
cdr3_nt: TGCGCCAGCAGCCCCCAGGAGGAAGGCTTCTATGGCTACACCTTC
cdr3_aa: CASSPQEEGFYGYTF

d_call: TRBD2
j_call: TRBJ2-2
clone_size: .
v_call: TRBV3-1/TRBV3-2
cdr3_nt: TGTGCCAGCAGCCAAGATCGGCTAGCGGAAAACACCGGGGAGCTGTTTTTT
cdr3_aa: CASSQDRLAENTGELFF

d_call: TRBD1
j_call: TRBJ1-6
clone_size: .
v_call: TRBV5-1
cdr3_nt: TGCGCCAGCAGGAATCGGGACAGGGGGGTAGGAGGTGATTCACCCCTCCACTTT
cdr3_aa: CASRNRDRGVGGDSPLHF

d_call: .
j_call: TRBJ2-3
clone_size: once
v_call: TRBV19
cdr3_nt: TGTGCCAGTAGTATTCCGGCAGGGCTGAGCACAGATACGCAGTATTTT
cdr3_aa: CASSIPAGLSTDTQYF

d_call: .
j_call: TRBJ1-5
clone_size: once
v_call: TRBV28
cdr3_nt: TGTGCCAGCAGTTTGCGGGCCATCCCTAATCAGCCCCAGCATTTT
cdr3_aa: CASSLRAIPNQPQHF

d_call: TRBD1
j_call: TRBJ1-3
clone_size: .
v_call: TRBV5-5
cdr3_nt: TGTGCCAGCAGATCCGGACAGGGGATGAGCTTGATAGCTGGAAACACCATATATTTT
cdr3_aa: CASRSGQGMSLIAGNTIYF

d_call: TRBD2
j_call: TRBJ2-1
clone_size: .
v_call: TRBV19
cdr3_nt: TGTGCCATACCTAGCGGGAGCGGGTATGAGCAGTTCTTC
cdr3_aa: CAIPSGSGYEQFF

d_call: .
j_call: TRBJ1-5
clone_size: .
v_call: TRBV6-1
cdr3_nt: TGTGCCAGCAGTGAAGCACTCCGTCAGCCCCAGCATTTT
cdr3_aa: CASSEALRQPQHF

d_call: .
j_call: TRBJ2-7
clone_size: .
v_call: TRBV7-9
cdr3_nt: TGTGCCAGCAGCACTACAATGGGCGAGCAGTACTTC
cdr3_aa: CASSTTMGEQYF

d_call: .
j_call: TRBJ2-1
clone_size: .
v_call: TRBV28
cdr3_nt: TGTGCCAGCAGTTTATATTGGGGCAGTAGCTCCTACAATGAGCAGTTCTTC
cdr3_aa: CASSLYWGSSSYNEQFF

d_call: TRBD2
j_call: TRBJ2-2
clone_size: .
v_call: TRBV4-1
cdr3_nt: TGCGCCAGCAGCCTGGAGAGGCTAGCGGGAGGATCCACCGGGGAGCTGTTTTTT
cdr3_aa: CASSLERLAGGSTGELFF

d_call: TRBD1
j_call: TRBJ1-2
clone_size: once
v_call: TRBV5-5
cdr3_nt: TGTGCCAGCATGCCCGGGGACAGGGAACATGTTAACTATGGCTACACCTTC
cdr3_aa: CASMPGDREHVNYGYTF

d_call: .
j_call: TRBJ1-1
clone_size: .
v_call: TRBV19
cdr3_nt: TGTGCCAGTAGTATATATACAGTTTTGAACACTGAAGCTTTCTTT
cdr3_aa: CASSIYTVLNTEAFF